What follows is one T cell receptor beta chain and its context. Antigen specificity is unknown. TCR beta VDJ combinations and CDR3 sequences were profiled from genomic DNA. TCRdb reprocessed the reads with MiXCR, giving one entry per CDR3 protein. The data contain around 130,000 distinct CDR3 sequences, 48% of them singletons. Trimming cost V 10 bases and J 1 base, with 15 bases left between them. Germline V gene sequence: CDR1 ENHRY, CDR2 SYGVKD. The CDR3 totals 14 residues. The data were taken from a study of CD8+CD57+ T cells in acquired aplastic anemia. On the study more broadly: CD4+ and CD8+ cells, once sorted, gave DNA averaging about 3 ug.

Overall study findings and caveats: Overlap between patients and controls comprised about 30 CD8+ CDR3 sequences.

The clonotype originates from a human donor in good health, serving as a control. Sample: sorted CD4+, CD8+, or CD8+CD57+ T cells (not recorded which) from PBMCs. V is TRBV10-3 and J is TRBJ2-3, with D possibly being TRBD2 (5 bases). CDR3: CATYGETGTDTQYF. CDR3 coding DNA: TGTGCCACTTACGGGGAAACAGGCACAGATACGCAGTATTTT.